The rows below give T cell receptor beta chains drawn from one sample of a study of technical replicates of blood from a handful of donors. Using immunoSEQ multiplex PCR, the repertoire was profiled, and TCRdb retains in-frame clones only, with some absent. The sample shows 80,000 to 95,000 clones, about 90% of them seen only once. Sequenced material: T cells isolated from PBMCs. All receptors come from a human donor in good health. Each CDR3 is given with its conserved first and last residue. Each record gives: V gene, J gene, CDR3 protein.

v_gene: TRBV4-1
j_gene: TRBJ2-7
CDR3aa: CASSPRGRGSYEQYF

v_gene: TRBV27
j_gene: TRBJ2-1
CDR3aa: CASSLRTGGTNEQFF

v_gene: TRBV6-1
j_gene: TRBJ2-3
CDR3aa: CASSERSLLTDTQYF

v_gene: TRBV10-2
j_gene: TRBJ2-1
CDR3aa: CASRRLAEGSSYNEQFF

v_gene: TRBV6-5
j_gene: TRBJ2-3
CDR3aa: CASSPGRGSTDTQYF

v_gene: TRBV30
j_gene: TRBJ1-4
CDR3aa: CAWSELTGLAEKLFF

v_gene: TRBV28
j_gene: TRBJ1-5
CDR3aa: CASSSWDMGLNGNQPQHF

v_gene: TRBV7-9
j_gene: TRBJ2-3
CDR3aa: CASSLLAGGSTDTQYF

v_gene: TRBV6-6
j_gene: TRBJ1-2
CDR3aa: CASSTGQPNYGYTF

v_gene: TRBV7-8
j_gene: TRBJ2-2
CDR3aa: CASTLRVNTGELFF

v_gene: TRBV5-4
j_gene: TRBJ2-7
CDR3aa: CASSLASGASYEQYF

v_gene: TRBV5-8
j_gene: TRBJ1-5
CDR3aa: CASEPGQVISNQPQHF

v_gene: TRBV5-1
j_gene: TRBJ1-2
CDR3aa: CASSEARSYGYTF

v_gene: TRBV27
j_gene: TRBJ2-5
CDR3aa: CASSSRGLETQYF

v_gene: TRBV20-1
j_gene: TRBJ1-2
CDR3aa: CRAYWGSGYTF

v_gene: TRBV5-1
j_gene: TRBJ2-7
CDR3aa: CASSTGQFSYEQYF

v_gene: TRBV11-2
j_gene: TRBJ1-4
CDR3aa: CASSDGDIPTEKLFF

v_gene: TRBV11-2
j_gene: TRBJ2-5
CDR3aa: CASSLALAIETQYF

v_gene: TRBV7-8
j_gene: TRBJ1-5
CDR3aa: CASSRGKNQPQHF

v_gene: TRBV4-1
j_gene: TRBJ2-4
CDR3aa: CASSQASQAAIAKNIQYF

v_gene: TRBV28
j_gene: TRBJ1-2
CDR3aa: CASSLNLPPGYGYTF

v_gene: TRBV19
j_gene: TRBJ2-1
CDR3aa: CASSEGLAGISYNEQFF

v_gene: TRBV9
j_gene: TRBJ2-7
CDR3aa: CASSVGGVGYEQYF

v_gene: TRBV7-8
j_gene: TRBJ1-5
CDR3aa: CASSLIPTGGIGQPQHF

v_gene: TRBV19
j_gene: TRBJ2-2
CDR3aa: CASPTGSTGELFF

v_gene: TRBV6-5
j_gene: TRBJ1-5
CDR3aa: CASSFSGQGSQPQHF

v_gene: TRBV7-8
j_gene: TRBJ2-3
CDR3aa: CASSLVAGRADTQYF

v_gene: TRBV14
j_gene: TRBJ2-5
CDR3aa: CASSQYARETQYF

v_gene: TRBV6-6
j_gene: TRBJ2-7
CDR3aa: CASSPGGRNEQYF

v_gene: TRBV28
j_gene: TRBJ2-7
CDR3aa: CASRGRGITYEQYF

v_gene: TRBV5-1
j_gene: TRBJ2-3
CDR3aa: CASSLTSGGLPPDTQYF

v_gene: TRBV28
j_gene: TRBJ2-5
CDR3aa: CASSQPGLGYQETQYF

v_gene: TRBV19
j_gene: TRBJ2-2
CDR3aa: CASRWGQNTGELFF

v_gene: TRBV2
j_gene: TRBJ2-1
CDR3aa: CASSDPPRTGSTRRTRNEQFF

v_gene: TRBV7-9
j_gene: TRBJ2-5
CDR3aa: CASSLTRGPEETQYF

v_gene: TRBV11-2
j_gene: TRBJ2-3
CDR3aa: CASSLARTSGGPRGTQYF

v_gene: TRBV5-1
j_gene: TRBJ2-3
CDR3aa: CASSWGASGGTDTQYF

v_gene: TRBV13
j_gene: TRBJ2-7
CDR3aa: CASSFTGNYEQYF

v_gene: TRBV2
j_gene: TRBJ2-7
CDR3aa: CASSGTSGRAPLYEQYF

v_gene: TRBV9
j_gene: TRBJ2-5
CDR3aa: CASSVSSGPAYQETQYF

v_gene: TRBV10-3
j_gene: TRBJ2-7
CDR3aa: CATLAQGTYEQYF

v_gene: TRBV18
j_gene: TRBJ2-3
CDR3aa: CASSPPTGSYTDTQYF

v_gene: TRBV6-1
j_gene: TRBJ2-1
CDR3aa: CASSRGAGNEQFF

v_gene: TRBV6-1
j_gene: TRBJ2-2
CDR3aa: CASSEAEGAGTGELFF

v_gene: TRBV5-6
j_gene: TRBJ2-2
CDR3aa: CASSFLQGGTGELFF

v_gene: TRBV15
j_gene: TRBJ2-6
CDR3aa: CATSRKTGGVSGANVLTF

v_gene: TRBV7-6
j_gene: TRBJ2-3
CDR3aa: CASSLGRASTDTQYF

v_gene: TRBV7-9
j_gene: TRBJ1-4
CDR3aa: CASSNRQGTNEKLFF

v_gene: TRBV14
j_gene: TRBJ1-2
CDR3aa: CASSQGNGREAGYTF

v_gene: TRBV28
j_gene: TRBJ2-7
CDR3aa: CASSLSPSGSPGQYF

v_gene: TRBV7-3
j_gene: TRBJ2-2
CDR3aa: CASSQQGPRAGELFF